This record looks at one TCR beta chain sequence and its context. Unmatched junction bases numbered 4, after V lost 6 bases and J lost 4 bases. Germline CDR1 reads MNHEY; CDR2 reads SVGAGI. The CDR3 is 13 amino acids. The protocol was immunoSEQ multiplex PCR, while the TCRdb copy is restricted to in-frame clones and leaves out a portion. This repertoire shows roughly 65,000 clones, 88% found once; its top ten account for 7.8%. These data are taken from a study of T cell responses to AZD1222 COVID-19 vaccine. The material was peripheral blood, obtained on day 0 of AZD1222 vaccination. This TCR was recovered from an adult in good health. V and J are TRBV6-5 and TRBJ1-2; 8 bases line up with TRBD1. The CDR3 nucleotides read TGTGCCAGCAGCTATGACAGGGGCTATGGCTACACCTTC. Translating gives CASSYDRGYGYTF.